These T cell receptor beta chains were read from a single sample in a study of T cell repertoires in cytomegalovirus infection. Each CDR3 protein gets one entry after TCRdb re-called the reads with MiXCR. The data show about 570,000 distinct CDR3 sequences, approximately 40% seen once. No antigens are known for them. Sequencing used cultured PBMCs, obtained from culture after CMV antigen stimulation. The receptors were sampled from a human donor in good health (CMV status not recorded). Some clones in this sample may be carry-over from other donors' samples. The CDR3 runs from the conserved cysteine through the conserved F or W. Fields, in order: CDR3 length, D gene, V gene, J gene, CDR3 protein. A D gene is named only where the DNA matches it firmly.

12,-,TRBV2,TRBJ1-2,CASSAPGRGYTF
13,-,TRBV7-2,TRBJ2-7,CASSFDSNYEQYF
15,TRBD2,TRBV20-1,TRBJ2-5,CSAGRTSGGLGGQYF
15,TRBD1,TRBV7-2,TRBJ1-6,CASSLVAGGISPLHF
13,-,TRBV12-3/TRBV12-4,TRBJ2-7,CASSFTGIYEQYF
16,-,TRBV10-3,TRBJ2-7,CATNPEVGSRGDEQYF
13,TRBD1,TRBV5-6,TRBJ1-1,CASSLGQGIEAFF
16,TRBD2,TRBV7-2,TRBJ2-3,CASSSTSSLPAYTQYF
16,-,TRBV19,TRBJ1-2,CASSTRQSSRLYGYTF
16,TRBD1,TRBV12-3/TRBV12-4,TRBJ1-2,CASSAMGQGLNYGYTF
16,TRBD1,TRBV7-8,TRBJ1-5,CASSLGGRGLSQPQHF
16,-,TRBV12-3/TRBV12-4,TRBJ2-1,CASSLPQSTRHNEQFF
10,-,TRBV7-9,TRBJ1-2,CASSPERYTF
14,TRBD1,TRBV7-6,TRBJ2-7,CASSPTGGLSEQYF
15,-,TRBV19,TRBJ2-1,CARKYGSSSYNEQFF
15,-,TRBV6-6,TRBJ1-4,CASRPRVGLNEKLFF
15,TRBD2,TRBV4-1,TRBJ2-3,CASSQFSGGTDTQYF
16,-,TRBV4-1,TRBJ1-1,CASSQDSGRGNTEAFF
14,-,TRBV12-3/TRBV12-4,TRBJ1-2,CASSPSSGARGYTF
14,-,TRBV7-2,TRBJ2-1,CASSLVPPSDEQFF
15,TRBD1,TRBV19,TRBJ2-1,CASSKTGGPYNEQFF
14,-,TRBV7-8,TRBJ2-1,CASSSTLGPNEQFF
15,-,TRBV6-6,TRBJ2-3,CASRPAGTSTDTQYF
15,-,TRBV7-9,TRBJ2-3,CASSLGVTSTDMQYF
13,-,TRBV12-3/TRBV12-4,TRBJ2-7,CASRDFNSYEQYF
19,TRBD2,TRBV11-1,TRBJ2-1,CASSLAGTSGGSSYNEQFF
17,TRBD2,TRBV7-8,TRBJ2-5,CASSLPKSGGDEETQYF
16,-,TRBV20-1,TRBJ2-1,CSALRPGRAPYNEQFF
13,TRBD2,TRBV4-1,TRBJ2-7,CASSQQPGREQYF
17,-,TRBV27,TRBJ1-6,CASSPLSRTGVGSPLHF
14,-,TRBV7-6,TRBJ2-2,CASTLRNRHRELFF
17,-,TRBV5-1,TRBJ2-5,CASSLVGGPDSQETQYF
16,-,TRBV9,TRBJ1-1,CASTPGSLVGNTEAFF
15,-,TRBV14,TRBJ2-7,CASSQDGRVGYEQYF